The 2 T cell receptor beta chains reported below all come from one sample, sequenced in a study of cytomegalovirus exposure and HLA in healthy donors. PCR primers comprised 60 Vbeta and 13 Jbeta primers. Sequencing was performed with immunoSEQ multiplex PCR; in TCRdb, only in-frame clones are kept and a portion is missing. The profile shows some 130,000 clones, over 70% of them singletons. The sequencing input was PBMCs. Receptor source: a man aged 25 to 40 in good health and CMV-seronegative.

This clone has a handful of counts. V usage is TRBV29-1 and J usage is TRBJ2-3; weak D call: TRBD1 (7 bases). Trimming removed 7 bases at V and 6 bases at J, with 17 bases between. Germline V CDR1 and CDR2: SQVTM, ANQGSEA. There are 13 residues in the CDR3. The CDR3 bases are TGCAGCGGGGAGGTAGGGGGCCGCGATACGCAGTATTTT. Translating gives CSGEVGGRDTQYF.

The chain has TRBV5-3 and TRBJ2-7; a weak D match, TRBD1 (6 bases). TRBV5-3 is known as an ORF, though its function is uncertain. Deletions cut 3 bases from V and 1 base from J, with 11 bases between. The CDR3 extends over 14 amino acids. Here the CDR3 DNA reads TGTGCCAGAAGCTGCCGGGACAAGTCCTACGAGCAGTACTTC. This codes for CARSCRDKSYEQYF.